This T cell receptor (beta chain) appears in the sequencing data of a study of shared clonotypes between healthy human individuals. About the research overall: A donor's plate count was three for CD4 naive and three for CD4 memory; CD8 naive had two and CD8 memory one.

A CD45RA-negative memory subset and a CD45RA+ naive subset were separated from the CD4+ cells. It was at deep level that the assay was run. Produced via immunoSEQ multiplex PCR; TCRdb's table is partial and in-frame only. Among about 2.4 million clones listed, 93% were seen once. Per germline, CDR1 SGHRS and CDR2 YFSETQ. There are 15 residues in the CDR3. V was clipped by 0 bases and J by 4 bases, with 12 bases between them. This chain joins TRBV5-1 and TRBJ2-3; tentative D call: TRBD1 (5 bases). Sequencing was done on a sample of naive CD4+ T cells from PBMCs. Regarding subset: CD45RA+ positively selected. The sequence came from a young man in good health. Some clones in this sample may be carry-over from other donors' samples. The CDR3 nucleotides read TGCGCCAGCAGCTTGGGTATAGGGGTCGCAGATACGCAGTATTTT. Residues: CASSLGIGVADTQYF.